This T cell receptor (beta chain) emerged from a study of T cells after yellow fever vaccination. TCRdb re-called the 5' RACE reads through MiXCR, storing one row per CDR3 protein. The top ten hold 20% to 25% of the sample, which has 300,000 to 400,000 distinct CDR3 sequences, roughly 4.3% seen once. This clonotype showed up just a few times. V was clipped by 5 bases and J by 6 bases; unmatched bases: 8. This CDR3 is 14 amino acids long. Germline CDR1 is SGHTA and CDR2 is FQGNSA. The clonotype comes from a man aged 18 to 29 who received the YFV17D yellow fever vaccine. Here the sequenced sample was PBMCs, taken 5 days after the yellow fever booster vaccination. The V call is TRBV7-2, the J call TRBJ2-3, with 7 positions matching TRBD1. The CDR3 is CASSLRQGMDTQYF. The CDR3 nucleotides read TGTGCCAGCAGCCTCCGACAGGGTATGGATACGCAGTATTTT.